The rows below give T cell receptor beta chains drawn from one sample of a study of blood T cell repertoires in COVID-19. Assay: immunoSEQ multiplex PCR; the TCRdb copy retains only in-frame clones and omits some. The profile covers about 230,000 clones, with just under 90% appearing a single time and 3% to 4% taken by the ten largest. The sample taken for sequencing was PBMCs or T cells enriched from blood (not recorded which). These receptors were collected from a woman aged 25 to 45 with acute COVID-19. The CDR3 runs from the conserved cysteine through the conserved F or W. D genes are given only for firm matches. The size field is filled for only some rows; it gives once, few, many or a size class.

J,D,V,size,CDR3,DNA
TRBJ1-1,-,TRBV5-4,-,CASSLWSRRRTEAFF,TGTGCCAGCAGCTTGTGGTCTAGGAGGAGAACTGAAGCTTTCTTT
TRBJ1-1,-,TRBV19,once,CASSIDWAGAMNTEAFF,TGTGCCAGTAGTATAGATTGGGCAGGGGCCATGAACACTGAAGCTTTCTTT
TRBJ2-2,TRBD2,TRBV6-4,-,CASRLAGDDGELFF,TGTGCCAGTAGACTAGCGGGGGATGACGGGGAGCTGTTTTTT
TRBJ2-1,TRBD2,TRBV5-6,-,CASSFGSGVGNEQFF,TGTGCCAGCAGCTTCGGAAGCGGGGTGGGAAATGAGCAGTTCTTC
TRBJ2-7,TRBD1,TRBV28,-,CASSIPGGDKWHEQYF,TGTGCCAGCAGCATCCCAGGGGGCGATAAGTGGCACGAGCAGTACTTC
TRBJ1-1,-,TRBV28,-,CASSLYRRLNTEAFF,TGTGCCAGCAGTTTGTACAGGAGACTGAACACTGAAGCTTTCTTT
TRBJ2-6,-,TRBV15,-,CATSASAHSGANVLTF,TGTGCCACCAGCGCAAGCGCCCACTCTGGGGCCAACGTCCTGACTTTC
TRBJ1-2,-,TRBV7-9,-,CASSFFEGDGYTF,TGTGCCAGCAGCTTCTTCGAGGGGGACGGCTACACCTTC
TRBJ2-7,-,TRBV27,-,CASSTNRRVSYEQYF,TGTGCCAGCAGTACGAACCGCAGGGTATCCTACGAGCAGTACTTC
TRBJ1-2,TRBD1,TRBV11-2,-,CASSLKRQGGLDYGYTF,TGTGCCAGCAGCTTAAAAAGACAGGGGGGGTTGGACTATGGCTACACCTTC
TRBJ2-5,TRBD1,TRBV14,-,CASSHLGPRQGNQETQYF,TGTGCCAGCAGCCACCTTGGCCCGAGACAGGGGAATCAAGAGACCCAGTACTTC